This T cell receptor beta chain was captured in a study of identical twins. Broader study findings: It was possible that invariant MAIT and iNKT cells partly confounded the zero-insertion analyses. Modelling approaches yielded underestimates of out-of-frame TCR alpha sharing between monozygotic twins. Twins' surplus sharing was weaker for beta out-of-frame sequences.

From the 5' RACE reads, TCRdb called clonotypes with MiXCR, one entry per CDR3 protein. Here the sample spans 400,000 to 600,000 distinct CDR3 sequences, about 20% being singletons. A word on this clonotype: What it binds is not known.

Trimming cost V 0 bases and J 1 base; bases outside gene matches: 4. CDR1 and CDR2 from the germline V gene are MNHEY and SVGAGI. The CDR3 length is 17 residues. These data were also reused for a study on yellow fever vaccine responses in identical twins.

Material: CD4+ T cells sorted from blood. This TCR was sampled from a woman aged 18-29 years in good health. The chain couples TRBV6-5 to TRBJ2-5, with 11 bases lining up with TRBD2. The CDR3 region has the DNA TGTGCCAGCAGTTACTCGACCGGGACTAGCGGCCAAGAGACCCAGTACTTC. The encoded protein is CASSYSTGTSGQETQYF.